This T cell receptor (beta chain) stems from a study of radiation and T cells in renal cell carcinoma. Study-level results: Baseline intratumoral clonotype presence is unknown without pretreatment biopsies.

Time point in this sample: baseline pretreatment blood. The treatment is: 15 Gy SBRT to primary tumor, nephrectomy 4 weeks later. Serial blood draws occurred at baseline and 2 and 4 weeks post-SBRT. V lost 2 bases and J lost 5; bases outside the gene matches: 5. CDR1 is MNHNS and CDR2 is SASEGT in the germline V gene. This CDR3 spans 16 amino acids. Clones were sequenced by immunoSEQ multiplex PCR, and TCRdb holds only the in-frame ones, with some missing. The data contain 120,000 to 150,000 clones, about 88% of them singletons. This clone is a singleton in its sample. Antigen specificity is unknown. The rearrangement links TRBV6-1 to TRBJ2-5; 13 bases line up with TRBD2. The specimen comprised blood, sampled from a patient whose treatment included radiotherapy and nephrectomy. This clonotype was sampled from a woman in her seventies with renal cell carcinoma. CDR3 loop: CASSEKGLAGRETQYF. The CDR3, as DNA: TGTGCCAGCAGTGAAAAGGGACTAGCGGGGAGGGAGACCCAGTACTTC.